These 29 T cell receptor beta chains came from one sample sequenced in a study of response to subunit inactivated influenza vaccine. TCRdb independently ran MiXCR on the RT-PCR reads; one entry per CDR3 protein. The table includes 200,000 to 250,000 distinct CDR3 sequences, less than 15% detected once. Sample: non-naive T cells sorted from PBMCs, taken around two weeks before vaccination. The receptors originated from a man in his forties or fifties who received an inactivated influenza vaccine.

This clonotype appeared a few times. The CDR3: CASSPKGGLWGTDTQYF. The CDR3 region has the DNA TGTGCCAGCAGCCCCAAGGGGGGACTTTGGGGCACAGATACGCAGTATTTT. V usage is TRBV7-3 and J usage is TRBJ2-3; D is possibly TRBD1 or TRBD2 (6 bases each). In germline, CDR1 is SGHTA, CDR2 FQGTGA. The CDR3 has 17 residues. The V and J ends lost 5 bases and 1 base respectively, with 19 bases between them.

This clonotype was counted a single time. The V call is TRBV29-1, the J call TRBJ1-5; D call uncertain. V was pared by 6 bases and J by 1 base, with 10 bases between. The CDR3 is made up of 13 amino acids. The germline V gene encodes CDR1 SQVTM and CDR2 ANQGSEA. As DNA, the CDR3 is TGCAGCGTCCTCGTCGGGAGCAATCAGCCCCAGCATTTT. This gives the protein CSVLVGSNQPQHF.

This clonotype was counted between two and nine times. J is TRBJ2-7 and V is TRBV12-3 or TRBV12-4; maybe TRBD2 (5 bases). The CDR3 spans 14 residues. Between the trimmed V and J ends, which lost 5 bases and 2 bases, there was a span of 13 bases. The CDR3 region is CASSPRAGPYEQYF. The CDR3 DNA reads as TGTGCCAGCAGTCCGCGCGCGGGCCCCTACGAGCAGTACTTC.

This clonotype was seen only a few times. The chain links TRBV5-1 to TRBJ2-3, with D possibly being TRBD2 (5 bases). The ends were cut back, 4 bases at V and 2 bases at J, with 11 bases in the middle. This CDR3 is built from 14 residues. Germline V CDR1 and CDR2: SGHRS, YFSETQ. The CDR3 nucleotides are TGCGCCAGCAGCGTAGCGAGGGACACAGATACGCAGTATTTT. Protein: CASSVARDTDTQYF.

The gene calls are TRBV27 and TRBJ2-3; D not certain. This CDR3 is built from 16 residues. V was pared by 5 bases and J by 6 bases, with 21 bases between. Germline V gene lookup returns CDR1 MNHEY and CDR2 SMNVEV (reference sequence). In nucleotides, the CDR3 is TGTGCCAGCAGTATCCACCCGACGGGCCAGCTGGATACGCAGTATTTT. Residues: CASSIHPTGQLDTQYF.

The CDR3 loop reads CASTGFTNYGYTF. For the CDR3, the DNA is TGTGCCAGCACGGGGTTTACTAACTATGGCTACACCTTC. This sequence joins TRBV6-1 and TRBJ1-2; D remains unclear. CDR1 and CDR2 from the germline V gene are MNHNS and SASEGT. Trimming removed 7 bases at V and 0 bases at J, with 9 bases between. CDR3 size: 13 residues.

This clonotype was counted many times. The rearrangement joins TRBV7-2 to TRBJ2-3; a possible D gene is TRBD1 (6 bases). V lost 5 bases and J lost 0, with 12 bases in between. This CDR3 is 15 amino acids long. Per the germline V gene, CDR1 is SGHTA and CDR2 is FQGNSA. The CDR3 is CASSQDRTSTDTQYF. CDR3 bases: TGTGCCAGCAGCCAAGACAGGACTAGCACAGATACGCAGTATTTT.

This clonotype was seen many times. The V gene is TRBV19, the J gene TRBJ1-5; D not certain. V was shortened by 7 bases and J by 0 bases, with 13 bases between the two germline ends. The CDR3 runs to 15 residues. Germline V gene lookup returns CDR1 LNHDA and CDR2 SQIVND (reference sequence). CDR3 in amino acids: CASNYRRGSNQPQHF. As DNA, the CDR3 is TGTGCCAGTAATTACCGGCGGGGTAGCAATCAGCCCCAGCATTTT.

Only a few counts were recorded for this clonotype. The rearrangement uses TRBV12-3 or TRBV12-4 and TRBJ1-2, with D maybe TRBD1 (5 bases). Trimming cost V 4 bases and J 3 bases, with 15 bases left between them. There are 15 residues in the CDR3. The CDR3 DNA is TGTGCCAGCAGTTACCGGGACCCACGGCACTATGGCTACACCTTC. Residues: CASSYRDPRHYGYTF.

With respect to this clonotype: This may be a read error: a much more frequent sequence differs by one nucleotide. This sequence joins TRBV5-1 and TRBJ2-7, with D possibly TRBD2 on 6 matching bases. The V end lost 0 bases, the J end lost 7 bases, and 14 bases lay between the germline ends. Germline V gene lookup returns CDR1 SGHRS and CDR2 YFSETQ. The CDR3 runs to 14 residues. For the CDR3, the DNA is TGCGCCAGCAGCTTGGACTCATCCCGGGAGGAGCAGTACTTC. Amino acids: CASSLDSSREEQYF.

The chain joins TRBV6-2 or TRBV6-3 to TRBJ2-5; D is uncertain. Per the germline V gene, CDR1 is MNHEY and CDR2 is SVGEGT. The CDR3 contains 16 residues. The V end was cut by 6 bases, the J end by 0 bases, with 17 bases between. DNA of the CDR3: TGTGCCAGCAGCCAAGGCCGCGGTCTGTACCAAGAGACCCAGTACTTC. Translated, it gives CASSQGRGLYQETQYF.

The rearrangement links TRBV7-8 to TRBJ2-5; 14 bases agree with TRBD2. Germline CDR1 reads SGHVS; CDR2 reads FQNEAQ. This CDR3 has 17 residues. V trimming: 1 base; J trimming: 4 bases; junction bases outside the gene matches: 5. In DNA form, the CDR3 reads TGTGCCAGCAGCTTAGGAGCAGGGACTAGCGGGAGAGAGACCCAGTACTTC. Its protein is CASSLGAGTSGRETQYF.

This clonotype came up a few times. The genes are TRBV20-1 and TRBJ2-1, with D possibly being TRBD1 or TRBD2 (5 bases each). This CDR3 region has 13 residues. CDR1 DFQATT and CDR2 SNEGSKA come from the germline V gene (reference sequence). Trimming removed 5 bases at V and 3 bases at J, with 11 bases between. The CDR3 loop is CSALRDLYNEQFF. The CDR3 nucleotides read TGCAGTGCTCTAAGGGACCTCTACAATGAGCAGTTCTTC.

This clonotype was detected many times. The chain carries TRBV28 and TRBJ2-1; D possibly corresponds to TRBD2 (5 bases). Germline assignment: CDR1 MDHEN and CDR2 SYDVKM. This CDR3 is 15 amino acids long. Trimming shortened V by 2 bases and J by 4 bases, and 12 bases separated the two germline ends. The CDR3 DNA sequence: TGTGCCAGCAGTTTAACTTCCCCGGGGTACAATGAGCAGTTCTTC. This translates into CASSLTSPGYNEQFF. Based on the CDR3 plus reference TRBV28 and TRBJ2-1, the full variable domain is DVKVTQSSRYLVKRTGEKVFLECVQDMDHENMFWYRQDPGLGLRLIYFSYDVKMKEKGDIPEGYSVSREKKERFSLILESASTNQTSMYLCASSLTSPGYNEQFFGPGTRLTVL.

In this sample, this clonotype turned up a few times. V and J are TRBV20-1 and TRBJ2-4; D perhaps matches TRBD1 (5 bases). CDR1 and CDR2 (germline): DFQATT, SNEGSKA (reference sequence). Trimming took off 1 base at V and 5 bases at J, with 9 bases between the two ends. The CDR3 is 13 amino acids. CDR3 amino acids: CSARGRVQNIQYF. CDR3 in DNA: TGCAGTGCTAGAGGCAGGGTCCAAAACATTCAGTACTTC.

The table lists this clonotype with many counts. The chain has TRBV5-6 and TRBJ2-1; 7 nucleotides line up with TRBD2. V lost 2 bases, J lost 5 bases, and 7 bases stayed unmatched. This CDR3 region has 15 residues. Germline CDR1 reads SGHDT; CDR2 reads YYEEEE. The CDR3 here is CASSFPGTNHNEQFF. Written as DNA, the CDR3 is TGTGCCAGCAGCTTCCCCGGGACTAACCACAATGAGCAGTTCTTC.

The rearrangement joins TRBV10-3 to TRBJ2-2; TRBD1 aligns across 7 bases. V shed 5 bases and J 0 bases; nucleotides not matched to a gene: 15. Germline loops: CDR1 ENHRY, CDR2 SYGVKD. The CDR3 extends over 19 amino acids. CDR3 sequence: CAISHTGTVATSNTGELFF. CDR3 coding DNA: TGTGCCATCAGTCACACCGGGACAGTTGCTACCTCGAACACCGGGGAGCTGTTTTTT.

This clonotype was seen more than once but under ten times. The CDR3 DNA reads TGTGCCAGCAGGAGGGACAGGGGCAACTACGAGCAGTACTTC. It encodes CASRRDRGNYEQYF. The gene calls are TRBV6-1 and TRBJ2-7; the match to TRBD1 covers 10 bases. This CDR3 region has 14 residues. The V gene end was trimmed by 6 bases and the J gene end by 3 bases; junction bases not matched to a gene: 5. CDR1 is MNHNS and CDR2 is SASEGT in the germline V gene.

The V gene is TRBV14, the J gene TRBJ2-7; D could derive from TRBD1 or TRBD2 (5 bases each). Germline assignment: CDR1 SGHDN and CDR2 FVKESK. V gave up 0 bases and J gave up 6 bases, with 12 bases separating them. The CDR3 has 14 residues. The CDR3 DNA sequence: TGTGCCAGCAGCCAAGATCTTGGGGGACCCGAGCAGTACTTC. It is translated as CASSQDLGGPEQYF.

CDR3 region: CASSRGGGQKETQYF. Here the CDR3 DNA reads TGTGCCAGCAGCAGAGGCGGGGGGCAGAAAGAGACCCAGTACTTC. V is TRBV7-6 and J is TRBJ2-5; TRBD2 matches 8 bases. The germline V gene has CDR1 SGHVS and CDR2 FNYEAQ. After removal of 5 bases from V and 3 bases from J, the junction contained 8 bases not matched to a gene. The CDR3 length is 15 residues.

This clonotype came up many times. The rearrangement links TRBV18 to TRBJ2-1; D is unclear. V was pared by 3 bases and J by 7 bases, with 10 bases between. CDR3 length: 13 residues. Germline V lookup: CDR1 KGHSH, CDR2 LQKENI. For the CDR3, the DNA is TGTGCCAGCTCACCGTTTGGGTCAAATGAGCAGTTCTTC. Encoded protein: CASSPFGSNEQFF.

To note about this clonotype: A junction end diverges from the germline sequence, so it may reflect a read error. The rearrangement links TRBV28 to TRBJ2-1; no reliable D call. CDR3 size: 12 residues. Looked up from germline, CDR1 is MDHEN and CDR2 is SYDVKM. CDR3 sequence (DNA): TGTTCCAGCAGAAAAACCTACAATGAGCAGTTCTTC. Protein: CSSRKTYNEQFF.

V usage is TRBV4-1 and J usage is TRBJ1-4; D gene ambiguous. Germline V gives CDR1 MGHRA, CDR2 YSYEKL. The V and J ends lost 0 bases and 7 bases respectively, with 9 bases between them. CDR3 length equals 14 residues. The CDR3 reads CASSQDVGFEKLFF. The DNA for the CDR3 is TGCGCCAGCAGCCAAGATGTCGGTTTTGAAAAACTGTTTTTT.

This clonotype was detected ten times or more. The chain has TRBV5-1 and TRBJ1-3; D unresolved. Trimming took off 3 bases at V and 3 bases at J, with 4 bases between the two ends. CDR1 is SGHRS and CDR2 is YFSETQ in the germline V gene. This CDR3 comprises 12 residues. This chain's CDR3 is CASSSDGNTIYF. CDR3 sequence (DNA): TGCGCCAGCAGCTCGGATGGAAACACCATATATTTT.

This chain uses TRBV5-1 with TRBJ1-1; possibly TRBD1 for D (6 bases). CDR3 length: 14 amino acids. CDR1 is SGHRS and CDR2 is YFSETQ in the germline V gene. Trimming took off 4 bases at V and 1 base at J, with 11 bases between the two ends. As DNA, the CDR3 is TGCGCCAGCAGCAAACAGGGCGGGAACACTGAAGCTTTCTTT. Encoded protein: CASSKQGGNTEAFF.

In regard to this clonotype: A read error may account for a junction end that differs from germline. The chain carries TRBV5-1 and TRBJ2-3; TRBD1 aligns across 7 bases. From germline, CDR1 is SGHRS and CDR2 YFSETQ. CDR3 length: 16 amino acids. Here the CDR3 reads CASSLGGTVVTDTKYF. The CDR3 bases are TGCGCCAGCAGCTTGGGAGGGACAGTAGTAACAGATACGAAGTATTTT.

The chain has TRBV27 and TRBJ2-1; 14 nucleotides agree with TRBD2. The germline gives CDR1 MNHEY, CDR2 SMNVEV (reference sequence). The junction had 9 bases not matched to a gene; V was cut back by 6 bases and J by 8 bases. The CDR3 totals 16 residues. The CDR3 protein is CASSQTSGRGGYEQFF. For the CDR3, the DNA is TGTGCCAGCAGCCAGACTAGCGGGAGGGGGGGCTATGAGCAGTTCTTC.

This clonotype has at least ten counts. The chain carries TRBV12-3 or TRBV12-4 and TRBJ2-7; D perhaps matches TRBD1 (5 bases). Trimming took off 1 base at V and 1 base at J, with 11 bases between the two ends. The CDR3 length is 15 residues. CDR3 sequence: CASSLGPGKSYEQYF. CDR3 coding DNA: TGTGCCAGCAGTTTAGGTCCAGGGAAATCCTACGAGCAGTACTTC.

This clonotype has a count of ten or more. This sequence joins TRBV28 and TRBJ2-7; TRBD2 matches at 9 bases. The CDR3 sequence is 16 residues long. Germline V lookup: CDR1 MDHEN, CDR2 SYDVKM. V shed 7 bases and J 5 bases; nucleotides not matched to a gene: 15. The CDR3 coding sequence is TGTGCCAGCACCTTGGGAGGTAGCGGGAGTTTCCACGAGCAGTACTTC. This sequence encodes CASTLGGSGSFHEQYF.